These T cell receptor beta chains were read from a single sample in a study of breast tumors, draining lymph nodes, adjacent tissues. TCRdb passed the multiplex PCR reads through MiXCR, listing each CDR3 protein once. The sample gives roughly 80,000 distinct CDR3 sequences, roughly 19% of which show up once; about 2.2% is in the top ten. The sample comprised axillary lymph node tissue. The receptors originated from a female donor with breast cancer. Some clones in this sample may be carry-over from other donors' samples. CDR3s include the opening cysteine and the closing phenylalanine or tryptophan. The size field is filled for only some rows; it gives once, few, many or a size class.

len,j_gene,abundance,v_gene,CDR3aa
14,TRBJ2-5,many,TRBV5-1,CASSLAAGQETQYF
14,TRBJ2-7,many,TRBV10-3,CAISERQGAGEQYF
16,TRBJ2-1,many,TRBV20-1,CSARDSWGHTGNEQFF
15,TRBJ1-4,many,TRBV11-1,CASSPRGGAREKLFF
14,TRBJ1-5,-,TRBV18,CASSPSRGNQPQHF
15,TRBJ2-3,many,TRBV7-2,CATTKQGIAADTQYF
17,TRBJ2-2,many,TRBV11-2,CASSLKDRAEGTGELFF
12,TRBJ1-4,many,TRBV6-2/TRBV6-3,CASSPWGQKLFF
14,TRBJ2-7,medium-sized,TRBV4-3,CASSQFREDGEQYF
19,TRBJ2-3,many,TRBV11-3,CASSLGAGAAVGLADTQYF
17,TRBJ1-2,-,TRBV4-3,CASSQDLWTASVYGYTF
16,TRBJ2-3,-,TRBV27,CASSWSGRGTPDTQYF
15,TRBJ2-5,-,TRBV5-1,CASTRISGWHETQYF
13,TRBJ2-7,many,TRBV4-1,CASSQRDRREQYF
15,TRBJ2-3,few,TRBV6-2/TRBV6-3,CASSYSSRPTDTQYF
14,TRBJ2-5,many,TRBV19,CASQPGQKQETQYF
16,TRBJ1-2,many,TRBV11-1,CASSSQGTGGGNGYTF
14,TRBJ2-7,many,TRBV5-5,CASSQTDRAYEQYF
14,TRBJ1-5,few,TRBV19,CASSTLGASPPQHF
12,TRBJ1-2,many,TRBV2,CASSEAQGGYTF
10,TRBJ2-1,many,TRBV20-1,CSPWRREQFF
14,TRBJ2-3,many,TRBV19,CASTPGQTTDTQYF
15,TRBJ2-1,many,TRBV7-9,CASSLESVNSNEQFF
15,TRBJ2-3,-,TRBV20-1,CSASGVAGGPHTQYF
14,TRBJ1-1,-,TRBV6-2/TRBV6-3,CASSYPGNRPEAFF
12,TRBJ1-2,many,TRBV5-1,CASSRDRDGYTF
15,TRBJ2-1,many,TRBV24-1,CATSDFPAGLGEQFF
13,TRBJ2-2,many,TRBV7-9,CASAEWGTGELFF
14,TRBJ2-5,many,TRBV7-9,CASSLGTGLVTQYF
15,TRBJ2-3,once,TRBV28,CASRDRGRKTDTQYF
13,TRBJ1-6,many,TRBV11-2,CASSPRTGGPLHF
13,TRBJ1-2,many,TRBV7-9,CASSLTGGWGYTF
16,TRBJ2-2,few,TRBV6-2/TRBV6-3,CASSRDWGPNAGELFF
15,TRBJ2-6,many,TRBV24-1,CATSDQSSGANVLTF
15,TRBJ2-7,many,TRBV4-2,CASSQDRLAGYEQYF
14,TRBJ2-7,many,TRBV19,CASSSLRGVSEQYF
16,TRBJ2-7,-,TRBV28,CASSLTSGPTPYEQYF
14,TRBJ2-5,many,TRBV6-6,CASSYSYNRETQYF
14,TRBJ1-2,many,TRBV6-5,CASSYSTGRGGYTF
16,TRBJ2-2,few,TRBV6-2/TRBV6-3,CASGPVGREITGELFF
15,TRBJ2-3,many,TRBV10-1,CASRGLAGGTDTQYF
18,TRBJ2-2,many,TRBV11-3,CASSTGEMGREATGELFF
15,TRBJ2-1,many,TRBV4-1,CASSQGTGVYNEQFF
15,TRBJ2-5,many,TRBV11-3,CASSRLQGTGETQYF
15,TRBJ1-6,many,TRBV5-6,CASSLQGARYSPLHF
15,TRBJ2-1,few,TRBV3-1,CASSQVSGRGNEQFF
16,TRBJ2-3,medium-sized,TRBV7-9,CASSIAGGRASDTQYF
14,TRBJ2-7,many,TRBV20-1,CSARRTGDYYEQYF
15,TRBJ1-6,many,TRBV5-1,CASSLGDREQSPLHF
11,TRBJ2-1,many,TRBV20-1,CSAKPGEEQFF
12,TRBJ1-2,many,TRBV6-2/TRBV6-3,CASSFFGGGYTF
15,TRBJ1-3,many,TRBV6-2/TRBV6-3,CASSYVRATGNTIYF